Shown below are 20 T cell receptor beta chains from a single sample sequenced in a study of blood T cell repertoires in COVID-19. Libraries were prepared by immunoSEQ multiplex PCR; TCRdb keeps only in-frame clonotypes and omits some of them. The repertoire has about 150,000 clones, around 85% of them found once; the top ten carry approximately 30%. Specimen: peripheral blood. The receptor set was obtained from a woman in her sixties or seventies with acute or convalescent COVID-19.

The chain employs TRBV7-2 and TRBJ1-2; 7 nucleotides line up with TRBD1. CDR3 length: 14 amino acids. V lost 3 bases and J lost 2; bases outside the gene matches: 3. Germline V gene lookup returns CDR1 SGHTA and CDR2 FQGNSA. This chain's CDR3 is CASSLNRGNYGYTF. The CDR3, as DNA: TGTGCCAGCAGCTTGAACAGGGGAAACTATGGCTACACCTTC.

The chain carries TRBV6-2 or TRBV6-3 and TRBJ2-5, with no clear D. The germline V and J ends were trimmed by 5 bases and 9 bases, with 10 bases remaining between them. The CDR3 is 11 amino acids. The V gene's germline CDR1 is MNHEY and CDR2 SVGEGT. The CDR3 protein is CASSEARAQYF. The CDR3 nucleotides are TGTGCCAGCAGTGAGGCCCGGGCCCAGTACTTC.

The chain couples TRBV2 to TRBJ1-1; D is unclear. Germline V CDR1 and CDR2: SNHLY, FYNNEI. The V gene lost 8 bases and the J gene lost 3 bases, with 13 bases spanning the gap. The length of the CDR3 is 13 residues. The CDR3 coding sequence is TGTGCCAGCCAGGCCTCCCCGTACACTGAAGCTTTCTTT. It encodes CASQASPYTEAFF. Supplemented by reference TRBV2 and TRBJ1-1, the full variable domain reads EPEVTQTPSHQVTQMGQEVILRCVPISNHLYFYWYRQILGQKVEFLVSFYNNEISEKSEIFDDQFSVERPDGSNFTLKIRSTKLEDSAMYFCASQASPYTEAFFGQGTRLTVV.

V is TRBV5-1 and J is TRBJ2-1; possibly TRBD2 for D (6 bases). Trimming left V 3 bases short and J 5 bases short, with 27 bases between. The length of the CDR3 is 19 residues. Per the germline V gene, CDR1 is SGHRS and CDR2 is YFSETQ. The CDR3 DNA follows: TGCGCCAGCAGCTCCCCCCCTCGGGCTCTAGCGCAACCTAACAATGAGCAGTTCTTC. Protein product: CASSSPPRALAQPNNEQFF.

This clone was detected once. The V gene is TRBV5-1, the J gene TRBJ2-7, with D possibly being TRBD1 (5 bases). The germline V and J ends were trimmed by 3 bases and 0 bases, with 7 bases remaining between them. Germline V gene data show CDR1 as SGHRS and CDR2 as YFSETQ. This CDR3 is 13 amino acids long. This CDR3 is CASSSDSSYEQYF. CDR3 nucleotide sequence: TGCGCCAGCAGCTCAGACAGCTCCTACGAGCAGTACTTC.

This rearrangement joins TRBV7-2 to TRBJ2-3; TRBD2 might be the D (6 bases). The CDR3 has 16 residues. The germline gives CDR1 SGHTA, CDR2 FQGNSA. With 8 bases removed from V and 2 bases from J, the gap between germline ends came to 20 bases. CDR3 bases: TGTGCCAGCGGTCGGATCGGCGGGGTCTCCACAGATACGCAGTATTTT. Encoded protein: CASGRIGGVSTDTQYF.

This sequence joins TRBV5-5 and TRBJ1-2; 8 bases map to TRBD1. This CDR3 comprises 15 residues. Germline CDR1 reads SGHKS; CDR2 reads YYEKEE (reference sequence). V lost 4 bases, J lost 2 bases, and 7 bases stayed unmatched. The CDR3 sequence is CASSPGTGSNYGYTF. The CDR3 DNA reads as TGTGCCAGCAGCCCGGGGACAGGATCCAACTATGGCTACACCTTC.

Notes on this clone: The junction departs from the called germline gene at one end, perhaps through a read error. The chain uses TRBV6-5 and TRBJ1-6; D not resolved. From germline, CDR1 is MNHEY and CDR2 SVGAGI. The CDR3 loop spans 15 amino acids. CDR3 in amino acids: CASRPTGMPYSPPHF. In nucleotides, the CDR3 is TGTGCCAGCAGGCCGACCGGGATGCCCTACTCACCCCCCCACTTT.

This clone was recorded once. This chain connects TRBV6-5 to TRBJ2-3; no definite D call. The germline V and J ends were trimmed by 0 bases and 2 bases, with 9 bases remaining between them. The CDR3 covers 15 residues. Germline V CDR1 and CDR2: MNHEY, SVGAGI. The CDR3 here is CASSYSKPYTDTQYF. The CDR3 nucleotides are TGTGCCAGCAGTTACTCGAAGCCCTACACAGATACGCAGTATTTT.

This rearrangement joins TRBV19 to TRBJ2-3, with 9 bases identical to TRBD2. The CDR3 runs 19 residues. Germline CDR1 reads LNHDA; CDR2 reads SQIVND (reference sequence). J was trimmed by 7 bases and V by 6 bases; bases with no gene match: 23. As DNA, the CDR3 is TGTGCCAGTAGCTCCCGGGCTAGCGGGACGCAGGTTTTTCTAAATACGCAGTATTTT. It encodes CASSSRASGTQVFLNTQYF.

This clone was observed a handful of times. This chain links TRBV6-1 with TRBJ1-3; tentative D call: TRBD1 (5 bases). This CDR3 spans 17 amino acids. Per germline, CDR1 MNHNS and CDR2 SASEGT. The germline V and J ends were trimmed by 2 bases and 0 bases, with 14 bases remaining between them. The CDR3 is CASSERRGRSSGNTIYF. The CDR3 DNA sequence: TGTGCCAGCAGTGAAAGAAGGGGAAGGAGCTCTGGAAACACCATATATTTT.

The V and J genes are TRBV6-5 and TRBJ1-2; D not certain. CDR3 length equals 13 residues. CDR1 is MNHEY, CDR2 SVGAGI, per germline. V lost 2 bases, J lost 7 bases, and 11 bases lay in between. CDR3 in amino acids: CASSYAGVTGYTF. CDR3 nucleotide sequence: TGTGCCAGCAGTTACGCGGGCGTTACTGGCTACACCTTC.

The V call is TRBV7-2, the J call TRBJ1-2; no reliable D call. CDR3 length equals 14 residues. The V end lost 4 bases, the J end lost 8 bases, and 17 bases lay between the germline ends. Germline V gene sequence: CDR1 SGHTA, CDR2 FQGNSA. The CDR3 DNA is TGTGCCAGCAGCTCAGTCCCCTTGGCGGTAGGCTACACCTTC. Amino acid sequence: CASSSVPLAVGYTF.

This rearrangement joins TRBV7-6 to TRBJ2-5, with 12 bases matching TRBD2. Germline V gene data show CDR1 as SGHVS and CDR2 as FNYEAQ. The CDR3 has 16 amino acids. The junction had 7 bases not matched to a gene; V was cut back by 1 base and J by 7 bases. Here the CDR3 DNA reads TGTGCCAGCAGCTTAGTCACTAGCGGGGGGCCAGGGACCCAGTACTTC. Translated, it gives CASSLVTSGGPGTQYF.

The rearrangement links TRBV4-1 to TRBJ1-1; TRBD1 is a possible D gene (5 bases). From germline, CDR1 is MGHRA and CDR2 YSYEKL. This CDR3 region has 14 residues. V lost 3 bases to trimming and J lost 5 bases, with 13 bases between them. The CDR3 DNA follows: TGCGCCAGCAGCCAGATGCCCGGGGGTACTGAAGCTTTCTTT. Translation: CASSQMPGGTEAFF.

To note about this clone: The sample has other DNA sequences that encode this CDR3 too. The chain carries TRBV27 and TRBJ1-2, with TRBD1 matching over 8 bases. The junction had 4 bases not matched to a gene; V was cut back by 2 bases and J by 8 bases. The CDR3 spans 13 residues. From germline, CDR1 is MNHEY and CDR2 SMNVEV (reference sequence). DNA for the CDR3: TGTGCCAGCAGTTTAGGACAGGGCCGGGGCTACACCTTC. It codes for CASSLGQGRGYTF.

The chain links TRBV18 to TRBJ1-2; D ambiguous. Germline CDR1 and CDR2: KGHSH and LQKENI. This CDR3 comprises 15 residues. Trimming left V 3 bases short and J 0 bases short, with 11 bases between. CDR3 in amino acids: CASSPADGANYGYTF. The DNA for the CDR3 is TGTGCCAGCTCACCCGCAGACGGAGCTAACTATGGCTACACCTTC.

The genes are TRBV27 and TRBJ2-7, with D perhaps matching TRBD1 (5 bases). V gave up 3 bases and J gave up 3 bases, with 12 bases separating them. The CDR3 runs to 14 residues. Germline values: CDR1 MNHEY, CDR2 SMNVEV (reference sequence). This CDR3 is CASSLSQESYEQYF. CDR3 sequence (DNA): TGTGCCAGCAGTTTGTCACAGGAAAGCTACGAGCAGTACTTC.

This clone has a single count. The chain employs TRBV28 and TRBJ1-1; D gene ambiguous. From germline, CDR1 is MDHEN and CDR2 SYDVKM. The CDR3 runs 12 residues. V lost 4 bases, J lost 8 bases, and 11 bases lay in between. The CDR3: CASSSPRQEAFF. The CDR3 nucleotides are TGTGCCAGCAGTTCGCCCAGGCAGGAAGCTTTCTTT.

This chain joins TRBV6-1 and TRBJ2-3, with TRBD2 identical over 10 bases. This CDR3 has 17 amino acids. The V segment lost 0 bases and the J segment 3 bases; nucleotides outside the gene matches: 6. Looked up from germline, CDR1 is MNHNS and CDR2 is SASEGT. The CDR3 coding sequence is TGTGCCAGCAGTGAAGCGCTAAGCGGGGGGGCAACAGATACGCAGTATTTT. Protein product: CASSEALSGGATDTQYF.